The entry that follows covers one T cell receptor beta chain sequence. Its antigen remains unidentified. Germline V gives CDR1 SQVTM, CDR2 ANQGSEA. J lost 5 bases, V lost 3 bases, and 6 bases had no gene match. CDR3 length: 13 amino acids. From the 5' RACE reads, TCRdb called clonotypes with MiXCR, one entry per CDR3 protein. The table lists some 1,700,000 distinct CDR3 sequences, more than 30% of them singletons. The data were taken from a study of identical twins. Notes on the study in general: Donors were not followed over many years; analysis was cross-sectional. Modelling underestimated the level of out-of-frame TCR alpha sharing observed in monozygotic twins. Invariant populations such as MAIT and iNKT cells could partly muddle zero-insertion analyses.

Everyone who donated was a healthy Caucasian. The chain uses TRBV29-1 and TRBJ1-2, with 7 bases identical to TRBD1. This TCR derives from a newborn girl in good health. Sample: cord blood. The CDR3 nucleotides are TGCAGCGTTGAGTGGGACAGCATTTATGGCTACACCTTC. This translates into CSVEWDSIYGYTF.